This T cell receptor (beta chain) was sequenced in a study of blood T cell repertoires in COVID-19. Study-level background: The study drew acute and convalescent COVID-19 samples from the United States, Italy and Spain.

Using immunoSEQ multiplex PCR, the repertoire was profiled, and TCRdb retains in-frame clones only, with some absent. The sample contains 350,000 or so clones, more than 75% of which appear only once. V lost 6 bases, J lost 8 bases, and 9 bases stayed unmatched. CDR1 and CDR2 from the germline V gene are SNHLY and FYNNEI. The CDR3 spans 13 residues. Only a few counts were recorded for this clone. The sample comprised peripheral blood. The V and J genes are TRBV2 and TRBJ1-2; 7 nucleotides agree with TRBD1. The TCR originated in a woman aged 25 to 39 with COVID-19, enrolled during active disease. The CDR3 DNA sequence: TGTGCCAGCAGCCCAGAGACAGGGCGCGGCTACACCTTC. As protein: CASSPETGRGYTF.